One and the same sample provided the 3 T cell receptor beta chains below, sequenced in a study of shared clonotypes between healthy human individuals. Clones were read by immunoSEQ multiplex PCR, and TCRdb kept only the in-frame ones, dropping some. The sample gives over a million clones, around 76% of which show up once; less than 1.5% is in the top ten. Sequenced material: memory CD4+ T cells sorted from blood. The subset was: CD45RA-negative fraction. Every receptor here comes from a man between 18 and 29 years old in good health.

This clone appeared a few times. This chain uses TRBV4-1 with TRBJ2-1, with D unclear. The CDR3 length is 15 residues. Trimming cost V 1 base and J 3 bases, with 10 bases left between them. Germline assignment: CDR1 MGHRA and CDR2 YSYEKL. CDR3 bases: TGCGCCAGCAGCCAAGCGGAGCTAGGCTACAATGAGCAGTTCTTC. This encodes CASSQAELGYNEQFF.

V is TRBV6-1 and J is TRBJ2-3; 9 bases fit TRBD1. The CDR3 loop spans 15 amino acids. Germline CDR1 is MNHNS and CDR2 is SASEGT. Trimming at V came to 3 bases and at J to 4 bases, leaving 5 bases not matched to a gene. CDR3 in amino acids: CASSEGTGNADTQYF. Written as DNA, the CDR3 is TGTGCCAGCAGTGAGGGGACAGGGAACGCAGATACGCAGTATTTT.

The chain recombines TRBV12-5 with TRBJ2-5, with D possibly TRBD2 on 6 matching bases. Germline CDR1 LGHNT, CDR2 FRNRAP. V lost 5 bases to trimming and J lost 5 bases, with 15 bases between them. The CDR3 covers 14 residues. CDR3 in amino acids: CASGPGLNPETQYF. The CDR3 DNA follows: TGTGCTAGTGGTCCAGGACTAAACCCGGAGACCCAGTACTTC.